Below are 31 T cell receptor beta chains sequenced from a single sample in a study of T cells expressing NK-cell markers. For each CDR3 protein, TCRdb gives one entry from its re-call of the 5' RACE reads, without DNA. This sample contains about 550,000 distinct CDR3 sequences. The source material was blood T cells: a sorted CD56 or NKG2C T cell subset, CD4+ or CD8+ T cells, or bulk PBMC T cells (not recorded which). These receptors originate from a young man in good health.

The CDR3 protein is CASSGSDHTGELFF. The chain has TRBV25-1 and TRBJ2-2. Germline V lookup: CDR1 MGHDK, CDR2 SYGVNS. There are 14 residues in the CDR3.

V usage is TRBV5-1 and J usage is TRBJ2-7. CDR3 length: 12 amino acids. The V gene's germline CDR1 is SGHRS and CDR2 YFSETQ. The CDR3 spells CASSLAPGEQYF.

This chain joins TRBV7-7 and TRBJ2-2; there is no DNA to check the TCRdb D call of TRBD1. Germline lookup yields CDR1 SSHAT and CDR2 FNYEAQ (reference sequence). The length of the CDR3 is 14 residues. The CDR3 region is CAITGPVNTGELFF.

The V call is TRBV10-3, the J call TRBJ2-1. This CDR3 has 20 residues. Germline loops: CDR1 ENHRY, CDR2 SYGVKD. The chain's CDR3 is CAISELSRPHHSFTVNEQFF.

This rearrangement joins TRBV28 to TRBJ2-1; no DNA is available, so the TRBD1 call from TCRdb remains unchecked. The V gene's germline CDR1 is MDHEN and CDR2 SYDVKM. This CDR3 region has 14 residues. This CDR3 is CASSVQGRYNEQFF.

CDR3 amino acids: CSAGGHFRGYNEQFF. The chain is built from TRBV20-1 and TRBJ2-1; lacking DNA, the TRBD1 call made by TCRdb goes unchecked. The CDR3 is 15 amino acids. From germline, CDR1 is DFQATT and CDR2 SNEGSKA (reference sequence).

J is TRBJ2-5 and V is TRBV30. The CDR3 length is 13 residues. Looked up from germline, CDR1 is GTSNPN and CDR2 is SVGIG (reference sequence). The CDR3 region is CAWVGQNQETQYF.

J is TRBJ2-7 and V is TRBV20-1; TCRdb calls TRBD2, which cannot be checked without DNA. This CDR3 has 14 residues. Germline-derived CDR1 and CDR2 are DFQATT and SNEGSKA (reference sequence). CDR3 amino acids: CSAVSGSSVYEQYF.

J is TRBJ2-1 and V is TRBV24-1; TCRdb's D call, TRBD2, is unchecked because there is no DNA. CDR3 length: 14 amino acids. The germline CDR1 and CDR2 sequences are KGHDR and SFDVKD. CDR3 residues: CATSFTAGDGEQFF.

The chain employs TRBV20-1 and TRBJ2-2; TCRdb gives TRBD2 as the D gene, but with no DNA this cannot be confirmed. Germline CDR1 DFQATT, CDR2 SNEGSKA (reference sequence). CDR3 length: 17 amino acids. The CDR3 sequence is CSARGTSGGVFTGELFF.

The chain couples TRBV7-2 to TRBJ2-7; TCRdb gives TRBD1 as the D gene, but with no DNA this cannot be confirmed. There are 13 residues in the CDR3. Germline CDR1 reads SGHTA; CDR2 reads FQGNSA. The CDR3 loop is CASSPGQIPEQYF.

V usage is TRBV12-3 or TRBV12-4 and J usage is TRBJ2-1; TCRdb calls TRBD2, which cannot be checked without DNA. The CDR3 extends over 16 amino acids. CDR3 loop: CASSPQVSGRRNEQFF.

The chain has TRBV28 and TRBJ2-1; TCRdb lists TRBD1, though no DNA is available to test this call. The CDR3 runs 12 residues. In germline, CDR1 is MDHEN, CDR2 SYDVKM. CDR3: CASSWAGWEQFF.

The gene calls are TRBV6-1 and TRBJ2-6; TCRdb picks TRBD1, but there is no DNA to check that call. Germline CDR1 reads MNHNS; CDR2 reads SASEGT. The CDR3 is 16 residues long. The chain's CDR3 is CASRQGLRPGANVLTF.

The V call is TRBV12-5, the J call TRBJ2-3. The CDR3 loop spans 15 amino acids. Germline CDR1 and CDR2: LGHNT and FRNRAP. CDR3 protein: CASGFMGSSTDTQYF.

The V and J genes are TRBV29-1 and TRBJ1-2. CDR3 length: 13 residues. Germline V gene lookup returns CDR1 SQVTM and CDR2 ANQGSEA. This CDR3 reads CSVKEEGSYGYTF.

This chain joins TRBV9 and TRBJ1-1. CDR3 length equals 15 residues. CDR1 and CDR2 (germline): SGDLS, YYNGEE. CDR3 region: CASSVGTVKNTEAFF.

The CDR3 is CASSRRLTGGNTEAFF. The gene calls are TRBV3-1 and TRBJ1-1; TCRdb picks TRBD1, but there is no DNA to check that call. The CDR3 has 16 residues. The germline V gene has CDR1 LGHDT and CDR2 YNNKEL (reference sequence).

The chain carries TRBV5-4 and TRBJ2-1; checking the TCRdb D call of TRBD2 is not possible without DNA. Germline assignment: CDR1 SGHNT and CDR2 YYREEE (reference sequence). The CDR3 contains 19 residues. The CDR3 protein is CASSLTGLAGQVSYNEQFF.

This chain links TRBV20-1 with TRBJ2-7; with no DNA, the TCRdb D assignment of TRBD1 cannot be verified. This CDR3 comprises 17 residues. The germline gives CDR1 DFQATT, CDR2 SNEGSKA (reference sequence). The CDR3 sequence is CSARALGRRPGSYEQYF.

The rearrangement joins TRBV7-2 to TRBJ2-7. The CDR3 spans 15 residues. Germline CDR1 SGHTA, CDR2 FQGNSA. Here the CDR3 reads CASSSRVGGPYEQYF.

V usage is TRBV6-1 and J usage is TRBJ2-7; TCRdb selects TRBD2, and the lack of DNA leaves this call unchecked. The CDR3 length is 15 residues. Germline-derived CDR1 and CDR2 are MNHNS and SASEGT. This CDR3 is CASSEVAGSSYEQYF.

The chain carries TRBV7-9 and TRBJ1-2. Germline assignment: CDR1 SEHNR and CDR2 FQNEAQ (reference sequence). This CDR3 contains 14 residues. CDR3 region: CASSLGSANYGYTF.

The V and J genes are TRBV15 and TRBJ1-2; the TCRdb call, TRBD1, lacks DNA for checking. The CDR3 length is 13 residues. The germline gives CDR1 LNHNV, CDR2 YYDKDF (reference sequence). CDR3 sequence reads: CATRRGLGYGYTF.

This chain links TRBV27 with TRBJ1-4. Per germline, CDR1 MNHEY and CDR2 SMNVEV (reference sequence). This CDR3 region has 15 residues. The CDR3: CASSSLDGLNEKLFF.

This sequence joins TRBV11-2 and TRBJ2-5; TCRdb proposes TRBD1, but this gene call is untestable without DNA. CDR1 SGHAT and CDR2 FQNNGV come from the germline V gene. This CDR3 has 14 residues. CDR3 in amino acids: CASSLAVLRETQYF.

The chain has TRBV20-1 and TRBJ2-5; the D call from TCRdb, TRBD2, cannot be confirmed without DNA. The germline CDR1 and CDR2 sequences are DFQATT and SNEGSKA (reference sequence). CDR3 length: 15 amino acids. The CDR3 is CSAIPTSAHQETQYF.

This chain connects TRBV20-1 to TRBJ2-1; TCRdb's assignment of TRBD2 cannot be checked, as there is no DNA. This CDR3 has 15 residues. Germline CDR1 and CDR2: DFQATT and SNEGSKA (reference sequence). The CDR3 region is CSARGQAGGHNEQFF.

V gene TRBV5-1 combines with J gene TRBJ1-4. The CDR3 extends over 16 amino acids. Germline loops: CDR1 SGHRS, CDR2 YFSETQ. Here the CDR3 reads CASTLTGPTRGEKLFF.

The chain links TRBV5-1 to TRBJ2-3; TCRdb's D call, TRBD2, is unchecked because there is no DNA. The germline CDR1 and CDR2 sequences are SGHRS and YFSETQ. The CDR3 sequence is 16 residues long. The CDR3 here is CASNLRTSSYGDTQYF.

The chain recombines TRBV19 with TRBJ1-1; checking the TCRdb D call of TRBD1 is not possible without DNA. Per germline, CDR1 LNHDA and CDR2 SQIVND (reference sequence). There are 14 residues in the CDR3. The CDR3 sequence is CASSISSGGTEAFF.